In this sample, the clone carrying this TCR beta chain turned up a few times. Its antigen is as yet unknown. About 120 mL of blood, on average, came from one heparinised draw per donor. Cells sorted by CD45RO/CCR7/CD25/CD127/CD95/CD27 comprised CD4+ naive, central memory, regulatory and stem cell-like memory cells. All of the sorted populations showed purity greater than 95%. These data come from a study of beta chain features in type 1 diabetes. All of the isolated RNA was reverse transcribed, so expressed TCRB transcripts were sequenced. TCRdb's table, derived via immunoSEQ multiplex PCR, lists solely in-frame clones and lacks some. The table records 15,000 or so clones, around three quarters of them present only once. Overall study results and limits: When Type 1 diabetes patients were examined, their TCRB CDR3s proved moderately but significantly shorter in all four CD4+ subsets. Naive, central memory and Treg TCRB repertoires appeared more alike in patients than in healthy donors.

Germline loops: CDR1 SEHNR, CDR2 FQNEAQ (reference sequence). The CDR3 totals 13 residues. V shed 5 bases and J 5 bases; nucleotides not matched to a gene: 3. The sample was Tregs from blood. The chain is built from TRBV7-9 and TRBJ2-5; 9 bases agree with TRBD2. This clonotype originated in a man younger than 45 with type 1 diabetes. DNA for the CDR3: TGTGCCAGCAGCGCTAGCGGGGTGGAGACCCAGTACTTC. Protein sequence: CASSASGVETQYF.